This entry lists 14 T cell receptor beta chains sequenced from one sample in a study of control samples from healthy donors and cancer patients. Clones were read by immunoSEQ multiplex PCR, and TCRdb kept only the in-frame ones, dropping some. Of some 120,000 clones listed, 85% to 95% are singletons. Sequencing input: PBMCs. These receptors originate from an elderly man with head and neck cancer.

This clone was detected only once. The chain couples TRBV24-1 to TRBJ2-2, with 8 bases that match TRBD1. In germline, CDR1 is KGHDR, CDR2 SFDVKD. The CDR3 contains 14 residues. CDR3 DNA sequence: TGTGAGGGGGACAGGTGCTCGAACACCGGGGAGCTGTTTTTT. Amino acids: CEGDRCSNTGELFF.

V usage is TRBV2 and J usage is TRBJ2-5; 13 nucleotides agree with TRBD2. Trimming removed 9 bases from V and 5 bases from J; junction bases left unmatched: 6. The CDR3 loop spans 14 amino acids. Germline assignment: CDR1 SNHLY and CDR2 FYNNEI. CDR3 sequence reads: CARTGLAGRETQYF. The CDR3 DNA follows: TGTGCCAGGACGGGACTAGCGGGAAGGGAGACCCAGTACTTC.

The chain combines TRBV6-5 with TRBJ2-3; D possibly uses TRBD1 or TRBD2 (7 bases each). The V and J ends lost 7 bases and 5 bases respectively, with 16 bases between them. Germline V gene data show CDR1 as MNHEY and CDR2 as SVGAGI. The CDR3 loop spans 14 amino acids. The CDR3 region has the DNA TGTGCCAGCACCCAGGGGGGGTTCGGAGATACGCAGTATTTT. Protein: CASTQGGFGDTQYF.

The CDR3 DNA reads as TGTGCCAGCAGTCCCTCCTATGGTGAGACCCAGTACTTC. This codes for CASSPSYGETQYF. V gene TRBV12-3 or TRBV12-4 combines with J gene TRBJ2-5; D not certain. Trimming left V 5 bases short and J 5 bases short, with 12 bases between. The CDR3 extends over 13 amino acids.

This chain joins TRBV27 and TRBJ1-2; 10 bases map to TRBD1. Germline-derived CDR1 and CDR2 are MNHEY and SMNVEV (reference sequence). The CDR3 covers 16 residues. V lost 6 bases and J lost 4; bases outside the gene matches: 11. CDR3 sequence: CASSPGTGEGIYGYTF. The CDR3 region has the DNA TGTGCCAGCAGCCCGGGGACAGGGGAAGGGATCTATGGCTACACCTTC.

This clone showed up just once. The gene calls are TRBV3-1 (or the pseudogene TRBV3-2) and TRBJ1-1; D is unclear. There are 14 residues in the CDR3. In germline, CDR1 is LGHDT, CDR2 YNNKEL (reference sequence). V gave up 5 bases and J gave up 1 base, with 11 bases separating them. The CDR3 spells CASSIRNGNTEAFF. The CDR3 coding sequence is TGTGCCAGCAGCATTAGAAATGGGAACACTGAAGCTTTCTTT.

The CDR3 loop is CASSQDLAGGPGELFF. CDR3 DNA: TGCGCCAGCAGCCAAGATCTTGCGGGAGGGCCCGGGGAGCTGTTTTTT. The rearrangement uses TRBV4-3 and TRBJ2-2; TRBD2 agrees at 9 bases. CDR3 size: 16 residues. Unmatched junction bases numbered 5, after V lost 0 bases and J lost 6 bases. In germline, CDR1 is LGHNA, CDR2 YSLEER.

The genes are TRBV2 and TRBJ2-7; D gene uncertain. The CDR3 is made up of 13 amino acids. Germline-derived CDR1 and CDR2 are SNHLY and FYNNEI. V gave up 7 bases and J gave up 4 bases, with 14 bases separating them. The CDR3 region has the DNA TGTGCCAGCAACAACCTCAGAACGTACGAGCAGTACTTC. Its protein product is CASNNLRTYEQYF.

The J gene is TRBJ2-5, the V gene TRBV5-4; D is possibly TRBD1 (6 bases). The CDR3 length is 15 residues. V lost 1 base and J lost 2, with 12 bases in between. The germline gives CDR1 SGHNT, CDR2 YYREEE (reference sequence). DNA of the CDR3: TGTGCCAGCAGCTTGAGGGGGTTAGGGCAAGAGACCCAGTACTTC. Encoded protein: CASSLRGLGQETQYF.

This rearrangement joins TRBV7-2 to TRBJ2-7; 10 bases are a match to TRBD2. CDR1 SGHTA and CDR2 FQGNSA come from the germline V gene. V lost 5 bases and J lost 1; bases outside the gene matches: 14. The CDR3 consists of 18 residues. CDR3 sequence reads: CASSPPQGLAALSYEQYF. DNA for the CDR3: TGTGCCAGCAGCCCCCCCCAAGGACTAGCGGCTCTATCCTACGAGCAGTACTTC.

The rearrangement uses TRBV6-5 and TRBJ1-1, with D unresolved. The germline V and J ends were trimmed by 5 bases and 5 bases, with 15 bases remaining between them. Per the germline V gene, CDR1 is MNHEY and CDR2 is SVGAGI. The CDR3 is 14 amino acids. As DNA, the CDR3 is TGTGCCAGCAGTCGCGGAGCTGGGGATACTGAAGCTTTCTTT. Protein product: CASSRGAGDTEAFF.

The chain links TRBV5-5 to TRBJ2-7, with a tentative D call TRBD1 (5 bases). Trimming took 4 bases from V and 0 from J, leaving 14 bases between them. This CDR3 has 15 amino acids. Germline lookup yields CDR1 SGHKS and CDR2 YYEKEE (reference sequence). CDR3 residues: CASSPLTAYSYEQYF. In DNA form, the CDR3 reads TGTGCCAGCAGCCCGTTGACAGCATACTCCTACGAGCAGTACTTC.

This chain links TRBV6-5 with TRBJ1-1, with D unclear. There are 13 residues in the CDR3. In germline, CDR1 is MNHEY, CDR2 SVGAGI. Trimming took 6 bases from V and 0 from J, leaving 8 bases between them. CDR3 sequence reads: CASSVGMNTEAFF. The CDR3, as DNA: TGTGCCAGCAGCGTCGGAATGAACACTGAAGCTTTCTTT.

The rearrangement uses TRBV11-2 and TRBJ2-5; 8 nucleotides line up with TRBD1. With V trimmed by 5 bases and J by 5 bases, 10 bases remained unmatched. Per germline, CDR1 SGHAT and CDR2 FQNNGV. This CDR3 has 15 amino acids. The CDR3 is CASSPRTGRGETQYF. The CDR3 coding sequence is TGTGCCAGCAGCCCCCGGACAGGGCGTGGGGAGACCCAGTACTTC.